The entry below gives a single T cell receptor (beta chain) sequence along with its context. What it binds is unknown. The CDR3 consists of 15 residues. Germline V gene lookup returns CDR1 WSHSY and CDR2 SAAADI. TCRdb's copy holds only in-frame clones and misses some; the assay was immunoSEQ multiplex PCR. Altogether roughly 26,000 clones were found in the sample, and no singletons occur. The record originates from a study of T cells after posttransplantation cyclophosphamide. Study results and limitations: Later post-transplant blood repertoires were often dominated by donor CD8+ memory clones.

Specimen: PBMCs. The V gene is TRBV10-2, the J gene TRBJ2-5; weak D call: TRBD2 (5 bases). The last part of the DNA fits TRBJ2-7 better; the J call may be wrong. The receptor comes from a man aged 50-59 years in good health, CMV-negative, and a related stem cell transplant donor. CDR3 protein: CASVGSGKWVYEQYF. The CDR3 DNA follows: TGCGCCAGCGTGGGGAGCGGTAAATGGGTTTACGAGCAGTACTTC.